This is a list of T cell receptor beta chains from one sample in a study of T cells expressing NK-cell markers. Reanalyzing the 5' RACE reads, TCRdb keeps one entry per CDR3 protein, without DNA. The listing records just under 150,000 distinct CDR3 sequences. The sample was blood T cells: a sorted CD56 or NKG2C T cell subset, CD4+ or CD8+ T cells, or bulk PBMC T cells (not recorded which). These receptors were taken from a man between 18 and 29 years old in good health. The CDR3 runs from the conserved cysteine through the conserved F or W. Each record gives: V gene, J gene, CDR3 protein.

TRBV7-9	TRBJ2-7	CASSSGDRVEQYF
TRBV7-9	TRBJ1-1	CASSSTTPEGAFF
TRBV7-8	TRBJ2-2	CASSPVSGRAAGELFF
TRBV27	TRBJ2-1	CASSLFPQDDPEQFF
TRBV15	TRBJ2-1	CATSNWRGNNEQFF
TRBV6-5	TRBJ2-3	CASSLSGSVTDTQYF
TRBV12-3/TRBV12-4	TRBJ2-2	CASNIDRPLANTGELFF
TRBV25-1	TRBJ2-1	CASSRTYNEQFF
TRBV7-9	TRBJ1-1	CASSFEPNTEAFF
TRBV20-1	TRBJ2-7	CSARELSGSWYEQYF
TRBV7-8	TRBJ2-3	CASSLVAAGGPGDTQYF
TRBV10-3	TRBJ2-1	CAISDVGAELNNEQFF
TRBV5-4	TRBJ2-7	CASSPRTGGTYEQYF
TRBV24-1	TRBJ2-5	CATSDRYREETQYF